This TCR beta chain was sequenced during a study of T cell changes during pregnancy in multiple sclerosis. The assay was immunoSEQ multiplex PCR, and TCRdb's table has in-frame clones only and misses some. The sample lists about 50,000 clones; 85% to 95% were seen once. The input for sequencing was CD4+ T cells from peripheral blood mononuclear cells, taken in the second trimester of pregnancy. The sequence was collected from a female donor with multiple sclerosis, enrolled in a pregnancy study.

The CDR3 sequence is CASSPDIITDTQYF. The CDR3 region has the DNA TGTGCCAGCAGCCCAGACATAATCACAGATACGCAGTATTTT. V and J are TRBV11-2 and TRBJ2-3, with D unresolved. Germline-derived CDR1 and CDR2 are SGHAT and FQNNGV. CDR3 size: 14 residues. Deletions cut 5 bases from V and 2 bases from J, with 11 bases between.